A single sample gave rise to the 11 T cell receptor beta chains below, sequenced in a study of cytomegalovirus exposure and HLA in healthy donors. It was with 60 Vbeta and 13 Jbeta primers that the PCR ran. Repertoires were generated with immunoSEQ multiplex PCR, while TCRdb's copy carries only in-frame clones and drops some. The data contain approximately 170,000 clones, 68% of them seen just once; the ten biggest clones take up roughly 2.7%. The source material was PBMCs. The receptors originated from a woman aged 40 to 50 in good health and CMV-seropositive.

The rearrangement links TRBV2 to TRBJ1-3; 8 bases align to TRBD1. CDR3 length: 14 amino acids. Germline lookup yields CDR1 SNHLY and CDR2 FYNNEI. V lost 9 bases, J lost 0 bases, and 4 bases stayed unmatched. The DNA for the CDR3 is TGTGCCAGGGACAGGGCAAGCTCTGGAAACACCATATATTTT. This codes for CARDRASSGNTIYF. Looking up the rest from reference TRBV2 and TRBJ1-3 gives the full variable domain: EPEVTQTPSHQVTQMGQEVILRCVPISNHLYFYWYRQILGQKVEFLVSFYNNEISEKSEIFDDQFSVERPDGSNFTLKIRSTKLEDSAMYFCARDRASSGNTIYFGEGSWLTVV.

The V gene is TRBV4-1, the J gene TRBJ2-1; D may be TRBD1 (6 bases). V lost 1 base and J lost 8, with 18 bases in between. The CDR3 has 16 amino acids. CDR1 and CDR2 from the germline V gene are MGHRA and YSYEKL. The CDR3 spells CASSQGTPDRFHEQFF. The CDR3 DNA sequence: TGCGCCAGCAGCCAAGGCACCCCCGACAGGTTCCATGAGCAGTTCTTC.

The chain uses TRBV28 and TRBJ1-1; TRBD1 might be the D (5 bases). The CDR3 is 15 amino acids. Germline values: CDR1 MDHEN, CDR2 SYDVKM. V dropped 3 bases and J dropped 2 bases, with 13 bases sitting between them. CDR3 nucleotide sequence: TGTGCCAGCAGTTTCCGGGTAGGGGCAAACACTGAAGCTTTCTTT. Protein: CASSFRVGANTEAFF.

Only a few counts were recorded for this clone. The V gene is TRBV4-2, the J gene TRBJ2-7, with D tentatively TRBD1 (5 bases). V was clipped by 0 bases and J by 2 bases, with 11 bases between them. Germline CDR1 and CDR2: LGHNA and YNFKEQ. This CDR3 is built from 15 residues. CDR3 nucleotide sequence: TGTGCCAGCAGCCAAGATCAAAGGGGTGCCTACGAGCAGTACTTC. This gives the protein CASSQDQRGAYEQYF.

The V and J genes are TRBV7-8 and TRBJ2-2; tentative D call: TRBD2 (5 bases). CDR3 length: 16 amino acids. The germline V gene has CDR1 SGHVS and CDR2 FQNEAQ. Trimming stripped 1 base from V and 4 bases from J, with 13 bases between. The CDR3 DNA follows: TGTGCCAGCAGCTTAGGTGGGCGGGCGACCACCGGGGAGCTGTTTTTT. It yields the protein CASSLGGRATTGELFF.

V is TRBV19 and J is TRBJ1-5; 8 bases are shared with TRBD1. With 1 base clipped from V and 4 bases from J, the junction kept 3 bases outside the gene matches. The CDR3 has 15 amino acids. The germline gives CDR1 LNHDA, CDR2 SQIVND (reference sequence). CDR3 bases: TGTGCCAGTAGTATAGGAGGGACAGGTAATCAGCCCCAGCATTTT. Translation gives CASSIGGTGNQPQHF.

V gene TRBV6-5 combines with J gene TRBJ2-7; D may be TRBD2 (6 bases). With 2 bases removed from V and 3 bases from J, the gap between germline ends came to 17 bases. Germline CDR1 reads MNHEY; CDR2 reads SVGAGI. CDR3 length: 16 amino acids. The CDR3 is CASSYGAAGRYYEQYF. CDR3 coding DNA: TGTGCCAGCAGTTACGGGGCTGCGGGACGGTACTACGAGCAGTACTTC.

The rearrangement uses TRBV6-5 and TRBJ2-3, with D perhaps TRBD2 (7 bases). V lost 6 bases and J lost 5, with 18 bases in between. The CDR3 length is 15 residues. The germline V gene has CDR1 MNHEY and CDR2 SVGAGI. Here the CDR3 DNA reads TGTGCCAGCAGGGAGGGGGGGCTTTATGGAGATACGCAGTATTTT. Amino acids: CASREGGLYGDTQYF.

This chain links TRBV28 with TRBJ2-4; D is perhaps TRBD1 (5 bases). This CDR3 region has 13 residues. V lost 5 bases, J lost 8 bases, and 13 bases lay in between. Germline loops: CDR1 MDHEN, CDR2 SYDVKM. The CDR3 DNA is TGTGCCAGCAGTGCCGACAGTGTCGACATTCAGTACTTC. It codes for CASSADSVDIQYF.

This sequence joins TRBV5-8 and TRBJ1-1; 9 bases map to TRBD1. Germline V gene lookup returns CDR1 SGHTS and CDR2 YDEGEE. V was clipped by 4 bases and J by 9 bases; unmatched bases: 7. This CDR3 has 13 residues. In DNA form, the CDR3 reads TGTGCCAGCAGCGGAAGGGACAGGGATCAAGCTTTCTTT. It specifies CASSGRDRDQAFF.

The rearrangement joins TRBV5-1 to TRBJ1-2; D unclear. This CDR3 is built from 13 residues. Germline V gene lookup returns CDR1 SGHRS and CDR2 YFSETQ. With 1 base removed from V and 7 bases from J, the gap between germline ends came to 11 bases. The CDR3 DNA follows: TGCGCCAGCAGCTTGCGCGGTTTAGGTGGCTACACCTTC. Protein sequence: CASSLRGLGGYTF.